The 7 T cell receptor beta chains listed next were all sequenced from one sample in a study of T cells in narcolepsy. Assay used: immunoSEQ multiplex PCR; TCRdb lists only in-frame clones, some missing. The sample shows 30,000 or so clones, roughly four fifths of them seen only once. Material for sequencing was CD45RA- memory CD4+ T cells from PBMCs. These receptors were obtained from a human donor with narcolepsy.

The sample holds a few counts of this clone. CDR3 region: CASSSTEQIPNSPLHF. The CDR3 region has the DNA TGTGCCAGCAGCTCCACCGAACAGATTCCCAATTCACCCCTCCACTTT. This chain uses TRBV5-4 with TRBJ1-6; D ambiguous. Deletions cut 3 bases from V and 7 bases from J, with 17 bases between. The CDR3 spans 16 residues. Germline V lookup: CDR1 SGHNT, CDR2 YYREEE (reference sequence).

The chain recombines TRBV5-1 with TRBJ2-3; 8 nucleotides align to TRBD1. Germline V gene sequence: CDR1 SGHRS, CDR2 YFSETQ. V trimming: 1 base; J trimming: 1 base; junction bases outside the gene matches: 2. The CDR3 spans 15 residues. CDR3 DNA sequence: TGCGCCAGCAGCTTGACAGGGGGTGGCACAGATACGCAGTATTTT. Translated: CASSLTGGGTDTQYF. The variable domain in full, completed from reference TRBV5-1 and TRBJ2-3, reads KAGVTQTPRYLIKTRGQQVTLSCSPISGHRSVSWYQQTPGQGLQFLFEYFSETQRNKGNFPGRFSGRQFSNSRSEMNVSTLELGDSALYLCASSLTGGGTDTQYFGPGTRLTVL.

This clone was seen more than once but under ten times. The chain links TRBV6-1 to TRBJ2-7; 8 bases are shared with TRBD2. The CDR3 length is 15 residues. Germline V lookup: CDR1 MNHNS, CDR2 SASEGT. J lost 4 bases, V lost 6 bases, and 11 bases had no gene match. CDR3 bases: TGTGCCAGCAGCCCCCTGTCCGGGGGGGCGTACGAGCAGTACTTC. It translates to CASSPLSGGAYEQYF.

This clone turned up a few times. V and J are TRBV7-2 and TRBJ2-3; 10 bases agree with TRBD2. The germline V gene has CDR1 SGHTA and CDR2 FQGNSA. Trimming cost V 7 bases and J 6 bases; bases outside gene matches: 7. The CDR3 covers 14 residues. In DNA, the CDR3 is TGTGCCAGCACAAGCGGGGGGGCCCTTGATACGCAGTATTTT. Translating gives CASTSGGALDTQYF.

This chain links TRBV6-6 with TRBJ1-2; unclear D gene. V was clipped by 4 bases and J by 2 bases, with 14 bases between them. This CDR3 has 15 amino acids. Germline CDR1 reads MNHNY; CDR2 reads SVGAGI (reference sequence). The CDR3: CASSSLGVRNYGYTF. In nucleotides, the CDR3 is TGTGCCAGCAGTTCACTCGGGGTCAGGAACTATGGCTACACCTTC.

This clone has only a few counts. The chain carries TRBV5-4 and TRBJ2-2, with 7 bases lining up with TRBD2. Per the germline V gene, CDR1 is SGHNT and CDR2 is YYREEE (reference sequence). V shed 9 bases, J shed 8 bases, and the junction held 10 bases outside the gene matches. This CDR3 has 13 amino acids. The CDR3 DNA reads as TGTGCCACCGAGCGGGGCCCGGGGGGGGAGCTGTTTTTT. The encoded protein is CATERGPGGELFF.

V usage is TRBV7-2 and J usage is TRBJ2-7; D not certain. The V gene's germline CDR1 is SGHTA and CDR2 FQGNSA. There are 12 residues in the CDR3. V was cut by 5 bases and J by 7 bases, with 12 bases left in between. This CDR3 reads CASSVNVEEQYF. The CDR3 region has the DNA TGTGCCAGCAGCGTTAACGTAGAGGAGCAGTACTTC.